This T cell receptor (beta chain) originates from a study of blood T cell repertoires in COVID-19. The repertoire was sequenced with immunoSEQ multiplex PCR; TCRdb's copy has only in-frame clones and lacks some. The sample contains around 120,000 clones, 78% of which appear only once. Germline V gene lookup returns CDR1 MGHRA and CDR2 YSYEKL. The CDR3 runs 22 residues. V lost 0 bases, J lost 0 bases, and 27 bases lay in between. The V gene is TRBV4-1, the J gene TRBJ1-3; maybe TRBD1 (6 bases). The specimen sequenced was peripheral blood. The source is a man in his 70s with acute or convalescent COVID-19. In nucleotides, the CDR3 is TGCGCCAGCAGCCAAGAAGCCTTCTCAGGGGCCCTCGCTTTCTCCTCTGGAAACACCATATATTTT. Encoded protein: CASSQEAFSGALAFSSGNTIYF.